Below are 32 T cell receptor beta chains sequenced from a single sample in a study of blood T cell repertoires in COVID-19. Measured with immunoSEQ multiplex PCR; TCRdb has only the in-frame clones, and not every one. The data contain 150,000 to 200,000 clones, 86% of them singletons. Sequencing was carried out using peripheral blood. These receptors were taken from a man between 65 and 80 years old with acute or convalescent COVID-19.

The chain links TRBV4-3 to TRBJ1-1; D may be TRBD1 (5 bases). V lost 4 bases to trimming and J lost 4 bases, with 16 bases between them. The length of the CDR3 is 15 residues. Germline V gene data show CDR1 as LGHNA and CDR2 as YSLEER. The CDR3 is CASSPQGWEGTEAFF. CDR3 coding DNA: TGCGCCAGCAGCCCTCAGGGATGGGAAGGCACTGAAGCTTTCTTT.

The chain combines TRBV18 with TRBJ1-1; 8 positions match TRBD1. Germline loops: CDR1 KGHSH, CDR2 LQKENI. The CDR3 covers 13 residues. J gave up 2 bases and V 5 bases, and 1 base lay outside the gene matches. In nucleotides, the CDR3 is TGTGCCAGCTCAGGACAGGGTAACACTGAAGCTTTCTTT. It codes for CASSGQGNTEAFF.

The chain is built from TRBV19 and TRBJ1-4; D gene uncertain. V was cut by 3 bases and J by 8 bases, with 4 bases left in between. This CDR3 is built from 11 residues. CDR1 LNHDA and CDR2 SQIVND come from the germline V gene (reference sequence). In DNA, the CDR3 is TGTGCCAGTAGTATGAGCGAAAAACTGTTTTTT. Amino acid sequence: CASSMSEKLFF. Full variable domain (missing parts from reference TRBV19 and TRBJ1-4): DGGITQSPKYLFRKEGQNVTLSCEQNLNHDAMYWYRQDPGQGLRLIYYSQIVNDFQKGDIAEGYSVSREKKESFPLTVTSAQKNPTAFYLCASSMSEKLFFGSGTQLSVL.

This chain connects TRBV28 to TRBJ2-7; 7 positions match TRBD2. The CDR3 is made up of 14 amino acids. The V gene end was trimmed by 3 bases and the J gene end by 3 bases; junction bases not matched to a gene: 5. Germline assignment: CDR1 MDHEN and CDR2 SYDVKM. CDR3 residues: CASSFGLADYEQYF. CDR3 DNA sequence: TGTGCCAGCAGTTTCGGGCTAGCGGACTACGAGCAGTACTTC.

J is TRBJ1-1 and V is TRBV5-6; D might be TRBD1 (6 bases). The CDR3 has 15 residues. V was shortened by 1 base and J by 5 bases, with 15 bases between the two germline ends. Germline values: CDR1 SGHDT, CDR2 YYEEEE. Written as DNA, the CDR3 is TGTGCCAGCAGCTTGTTTCTCAGGGGCGAAACTGAAGCTTTCTTT. As protein: CASSLFLRGETEAFF.

The CDR3 bases are TGTGCCACCAGCAGAGCCGGGACAGGGGGATATGAAAAACTGTTTTTT. As protein: CATSRAGTGGYEKLFF. This chain joins TRBV15 and TRBJ1-4, with 11 bases fitting TRBD1. CDR3 size: 16 residues. The germline CDR1 and CDR2 sequences are LNHNV and YYDKDF (reference sequence). V was pared by 1 base and J by 6 bases, with 4 bases of the junction left unmatched.

This clone has only one observation. The J gene is TRBJ1-4, the V gene TRBV3-1 (or the pseudogene TRBV3-2); a possible D gene is TRBD1 (6 bases). V was clipped by 5 bases and J by 6 bases, with 10 bases between them. CDR3 length: 13 amino acids. Germline V gives CDR1 LGHDT, CDR2 YNNKEL (reference sequence). In nucleotides, the CDR3 is TGTGCCAGCAGCGTCCACAGGGATGAAAAACTGTTTTTT. Protein sequence: CASSVHRDEKLFF.

The chain carries TRBV20-1 and TRBJ1-5; weak D call: TRBD1 (6 bases). Trimming took 5 bases from V and 12 from J, leaving 11 bases between them. This CDR3 is built from 10 residues. Germline V gene data show CDR1 as DFQATT and CDR2 as SNEGSKA (reference sequence). CDR3 DNA: TGCAGTGCTGGGGGCAGGTTCCAGCATTTT. Its protein is CSAGGRFQHF.

This clone was found a few times. The chain employs TRBV9 and TRBJ1-1; tentative D call: TRBD1 (6 bases). This CDR3 spans 16 amino acids. Per the germline V gene, CDR1 is SGDLS and CDR2 is YYNGEE. Trimming removed 4 bases from V and 1 base from J, with 17 bases in between. The CDR3 nucleotides read TGTGCCAGCAGCTCAGGGGTCCGGGGCTCGAACACTGAAGCTTTCTTT. Residues: CASSSGVRGSNTEAFF.

This chain joins TRBV10-3 and TRBJ1-4, with a weak D call TRBD1 (6 bases). In germline, CDR1 is ENHRY, CDR2 SYGVKD. This CDR3 comprises 15 residues. V gave up 11 bases and J gave up 4 bases, with 20 bases separating them. The CDR3 sequence is CASQGQVGLNEKLFF. CDR3 sequence (DNA): TGTGCCTCCCAGGGGCAGGTTGGGCTTAATGAAAAACTGTTTTTT.

This sequence joins TRBV7-9 and TRBJ2-7, with 7 bases lining up with TRBD1. Germline V CDR1 and CDR2: SEHNR, FQNEAQ (reference sequence). V was clipped by 5 bases and J by 2 bases; unmatched bases: 9. There are 15 residues in the CDR3. The CDR3 spells CASSNSTGVAYEQYF. In DNA form, the CDR3 reads TGTGCCAGCAGCAATTCTACAGGGGTGGCCTACGAGCAGTACTTC.

The gene calls are TRBV28 and TRBJ1-6, with 8 positions matching TRBD1. The CDR3 runs to 16 residues. The V and J ends lost 3 bases and 5 bases, in that order; junction bases with no gene match: 6. The germline CDR1 and CDR2 sequences are MDHEN and SYDVKM. For the CDR3, the DNA is TGTGCCAGCAGTTTCCGCCTGGACAGGGATAATTCACCCCTCCACTTT. As protein: CASSFRLDRDNSPLHF.

The V and J genes are TRBV27 and TRBJ1-2, with D perhaps matching TRBD1 (5 bases). Germline CDR1 MNHEY, CDR2 SMNVEV (reference sequence). Trimming stripped 2 bases from V and 4 bases from J, with 11 bases between. The CDR3 is 14 residues long. The CDR3 sequence: CASSLIDSPYGYTF. The CDR3 DNA reads as TGTGCCAGCAGTTTAATCGACAGCCCCTATGGCTACACCTTC.

The chain combines TRBV11-3 with TRBJ2-5; 9 positions match TRBD1. CDR1 SGHNT and CDR2 YENEEA come from the germline V gene. The ends lost 5 bases at V and 4 bases at J; junction bases unmatched: 11. The CDR3 is made up of 16 amino acids. Here the CDR3 reads CASSPGTGSRGETQYF. The CDR3 DNA reads as TGTGCCAGCAGCCCGGGGACAGGGTCCAGGGGAGAGACCCAGTACTTC.

This clone was counted only a few times. This sequence joins TRBV5-6 and TRBJ2-7; 8 bases are a match to TRBD1. The CDR3 is 14 residues long. The germline CDR1 and CDR2 sequences are SGHDT and YYEEEE. V lost 0 bases and J lost 1; bases outside the gene matches: 0. CDR3 DNA sequence: TGTGCCAGCAGCTTGGGACAGGGGTCCTACGAGCAGTACTTC. It codes for CASSLGQGSYEQYF.

The rearrangement uses TRBV4-2 and TRBJ1-6; 9 bases are a match to TRBD1. V lost 2 bases and J lost 7; bases outside the gene matches: 3. Germline V gene lookup returns CDR1 LGHNA and CDR2 YNFKEQ. The CDR3 extends over 15 amino acids. CDR3 loop: CASSQPDRGNSPLHF. CDR3 sequence (DNA): TGTGCCAGCAGCCAACCAGACAGGGGGAATTCACCCCTCCACTTT.

The chain couples TRBV4-3 to TRBJ2-7; 11 bases align to TRBD1. The CDR3 is made up of 15 amino acids. V lost 1 base, J lost 2 bases, and 1 base stayed unmatched. CDR1 and CDR2 from the germline V gene are LGHNA and YSLEER. CDR3 region: CASSQAGQGAYEQYF. The CDR3 coding sequence is TGCGCCAGCAGCCAAGCGGGACAGGGGGCCTACGAGCAGTACTTC.

CDR3 residues: CASSSGKIQPQHF. The CDR3 coding sequence is TGTGCCAGCAGTTCGGGGAAAATACAGCCCCAGCATTTT. The rearrangement uses TRBV2 and TRBJ1-5, with unresolved D. The germline V gene encodes CDR1 SNHLY and CDR2 FYNNEI. Trimming took 5 bases from V and 7 from J, leaving 12 bases between them. This CDR3 spans 13 amino acids.

The chain employs TRBV18 and TRBJ2-7; 7 bases are shared with TRBD1. Per the germline V gene, CDR1 is KGHSH and CDR2 is LQKENI. Trimming took 5 bases from V and 5 from J; bases not matched to a gene: 9. This CDR3 region has 14 residues. The CDR3 DNA is TGTGCCAGCTCAGTTACAGGGGCCAGCGACGAGCAGTACTTC. Residues: CASSVTGASDEQYF.

The rearrangement uses TRBV30 and TRBJ2-2, with D perhaps matching TRBD1 (5 bases). The V gene lost 0 bases and the J gene lost 4 bases, with 12 bases spanning the gap. Germline V lookup: CDR1 GTSNPN, CDR2 SVGIG (reference sequence). This CDR3 is built from 15 residues. The CDR3 DNA sequence: TGTGCCTGGAGTGTTATAGGGCAGGGCACCGGGGAGCTGTTTTTT. The encoded protein is CAWSVIGQGTGELFF.

The chain couples TRBV6-5 to TRBJ2-5, with D unresolved. Trimming removed 0 bases at V and 5 bases at J, with 4 bases between. There are 12 residues in the CDR3. Germline lookup yields CDR1 MNHEY and CDR2 SVGAGI. CDR3 amino acids: CASSYSRETQYF. CDR3 in DNA: TGTGCCAGCAGTTACTCGAGGGAGACCCAGTACTTC.

The rearrangement joins TRBV7-9 to TRBJ1-1; 9 bases map to TRBD1. The V and J ends lost 3 bases and 5 bases, in that order; junction bases with no gene match: 7. The CDR3 length is 15 residues. Germline assignment: CDR1 SEHNR and CDR2 FQNEAQ (reference sequence). The CDR3 nucleotides read TGTGCCAGCAGCTTGAGGACAGGGGAAACGACTGAAGCTTTCTTT. Amino acid sequence: CASSLRTGETTEAFF.

The J gene is TRBJ2-7, the V gene TRBV7-9, with 7 bases that match TRBD2. V was clipped by 5 bases and J by 3 bases; unmatched bases: 4. CDR3 length: 13 amino acids. Per germline, CDR1 SEHNR and CDR2 FQNEAQ (reference sequence). DNA for the CDR3: TGTGCCAGCAGCCCCCGGGGGGTCTACGAGCAGTACTTC. Translating it yields CASSPRGVYEQYF. Full variable domain (missing parts from reference TRBV7-9 and TRBJ2-7): DTGVSQNPRHKITKRGQNVTFRCDPISEHNRLYWYRQTLGQGPEFLTYFQNEAQLEKSRLLSDRFSAERPKGSFSTLEIQRTEQGDSAMYLCASSPRGVYEQYFGPGTRLTVT.

The chain is built from TRBV6-5 and TRBJ1-6, with TRBD1 identical over 10 bases. CDR1 and CDR2 from the germline V gene are MNHEY and SVGAGI. The CDR3 extends over 14 amino acids. V trimming: 6 bases; J trimming: 9 bases; junction bases outside the gene matches: 5. The DNA for the CDR3 is TGTGCCAGCAGCCCGGGACAGGGGTCTTCACCCCTCCACTTT. This encodes CASSPGQGSSPLHF.

The CDR3 here is CASSYSLAGLDTQYF. The CDR3 DNA reads TGTGCCAGCAGTTACTCACTAGCGGGGTTAGATACGCAGTATTTT. The chain has TRBV6-5 and TRBJ2-3; 10 nucleotides agree with TRBD2. After removal of 0 bases from V and 5 bases from J, the junction contained 2 bases not matched to a gene. The CDR3 consists of 15 residues. Germline V gene lookup returns CDR1 MNHEY and CDR2 SVGAGI.

The chain recombines TRBV10-1 with TRBJ1-1; 7 positions match TRBD1. J was trimmed by 6 bases and V by 6 bases; bases with no gene match: 13. This CDR3 contains 15 residues. CDR1 is WNHNN, CDR2 SYGVQD, per germline (reference sequence). The CDR3 loop reads CASRETGRAVAEAFF. CDR3 bases: TGCGCCAGCAGAGAGACAGGGAGGGCAGTAGCTGAAGCTTTCTTT.

The genes are TRBV30 and TRBJ1-1; no definite D call. The CDR3 length is 11 residues. The V gene's germline CDR1 is GTSNPN and CDR2 SVGIG (reference sequence). The V end was cut by 7 bases, the J end by 3 bases, with 9 bases between. CDR3 nucleotide sequence: TGTGCCTCCTCGGGAGACACTGAAGCTTTCTTT. Amino acids: CASSGDTEAFF.

This clone was observed a single time. The rearrangement joins TRBV2 to TRBJ1-5; D is undetermined. There are 15 residues in the CDR3. Trimming left V 7 bases short and J 1 base short, with 14 bases between. Germline V gene data show CDR1 as SNHLY and CDR2 as FYNNEI. The CDR3 here is CASTLEGRSNQPQHF. CDR3 sequence (DNA): TGTGCCAGCACGCTTGAGGGCAGGAGCAATCAGCCCCAGCATTTT. The full variable domain, its missing parts supplied by reference TRBV2 and TRBJ1-5, is EPEVTQTPSHQVTQMGQEVILRCVPISNHLYFYWYRQILGQKVEFLVSFYNNEISEKSEIFDDQFSVERPDGSNFTLKIRSTKLEDSAMYFCASTLEGRSNQPQHFGDGTRLSIL.

This chain connects TRBV7-9 to TRBJ2-7, with 7 nucleotides matching TRBD1. Trimming removed 2 bases from V and 6 bases from J; junction bases left unmatched: 4. CDR3 length equals 13 residues. Per germline, CDR1 SEHNR and CDR2 FQNEAQ (reference sequence). CDR3 protein: CASSLPTGVEQYF. CDR3 DNA: TGTGCCAGCAGCTTACCAACAGGGGTCGAGCAGTACTTC.

This clone was picked up a small number of times. The V gene is TRBV5-5, the J gene TRBJ1-5; TRBD1 aligns across 7 bases. In germline, CDR1 is SGHKS, CDR2 YYEKEE (reference sequence). V was clipped by 4 bases and J by 7 bases; unmatched bases: 11. The CDR3 runs 15 residues. For the CDR3, the DNA is TGTGCCAGCAGCCCCCTCGGACAGGTGGGCCAGCCCCAGCATTTT. This gives the protein CASSPLGQVGQPQHF.

V gene TRBV25-1 combines with J gene TRBJ1-2; tentative D call: TRBD1 (6 bases). The CDR3 consists of 12 residues. Germline V gives CDR1 MGHDK, CDR2 SYGVNS. V was pared by 8 bases and J by 3 bases, with 10 bases between. CDR3 sequence (DNA): TGTGCCAGCGTGGACAGTTACTATGGCTACACCTTC. This encodes CASVDSYYGYTF.

The J gene is TRBJ2-5, the V gene TRBV9; 8 positions agree with TRBD2. Germline values: CDR1 SGDLS, CDR2 YYNGEE. V was pared by 0 bases and J by 2 bases, with 3 bases of the junction left unmatched. The CDR3 spans 15 residues. CDR3 residues: CASSVAGTRQETQYF. The CDR3 DNA reads TGTGCCAGCAGCGTAGCCGGGACTAGGCAAGAGACCCAGTACTTC.